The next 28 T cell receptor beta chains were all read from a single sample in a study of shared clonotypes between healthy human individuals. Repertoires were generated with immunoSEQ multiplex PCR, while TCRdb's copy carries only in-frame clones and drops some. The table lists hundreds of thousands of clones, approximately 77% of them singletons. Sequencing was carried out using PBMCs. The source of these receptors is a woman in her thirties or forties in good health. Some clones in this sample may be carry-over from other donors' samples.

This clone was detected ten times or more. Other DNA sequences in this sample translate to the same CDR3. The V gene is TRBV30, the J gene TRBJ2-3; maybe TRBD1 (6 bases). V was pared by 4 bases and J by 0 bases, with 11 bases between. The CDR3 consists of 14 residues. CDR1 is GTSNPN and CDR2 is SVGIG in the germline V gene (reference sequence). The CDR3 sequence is CAWMRGRSTDTQYF. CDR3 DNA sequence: TGTGCCTGGATGAGGGGGAGAAGCACAGATACGCAGTATTTT.

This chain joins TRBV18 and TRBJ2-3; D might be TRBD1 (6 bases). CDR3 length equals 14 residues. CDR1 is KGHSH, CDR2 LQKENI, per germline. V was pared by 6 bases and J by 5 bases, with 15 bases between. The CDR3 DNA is TGTGCCAGCTCTGCTGCAGGGGCCGTAGATACGCAGTATTTT. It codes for CASSAAGAVDTQYF.

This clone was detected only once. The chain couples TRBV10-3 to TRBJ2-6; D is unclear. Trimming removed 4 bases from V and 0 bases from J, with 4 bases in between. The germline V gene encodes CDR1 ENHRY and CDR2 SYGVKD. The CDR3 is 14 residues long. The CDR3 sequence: CAISGSSGANVLTF. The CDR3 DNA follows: TGTGCCATCAGTGGAAGCTCTGGGGCCAACGTCCTGACTTTC.

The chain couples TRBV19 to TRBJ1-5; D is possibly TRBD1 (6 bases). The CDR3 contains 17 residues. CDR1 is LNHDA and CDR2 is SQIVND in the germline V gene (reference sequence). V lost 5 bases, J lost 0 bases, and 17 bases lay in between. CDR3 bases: TGTGCCAGTAGTCCCAGGACAGATAGTAGTAGCAATCAGCCCCAGCATTTT. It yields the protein CASSPRTDSSSNQPQHF.

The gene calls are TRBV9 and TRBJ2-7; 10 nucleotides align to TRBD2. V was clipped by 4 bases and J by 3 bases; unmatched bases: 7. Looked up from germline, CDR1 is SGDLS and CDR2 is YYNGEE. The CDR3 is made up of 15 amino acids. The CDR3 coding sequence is TGTGCCAGCAGCACTGGACTAGCGGCATTCTACGAGCAGTACTTC. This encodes CASSTGLAAFYEQYF.

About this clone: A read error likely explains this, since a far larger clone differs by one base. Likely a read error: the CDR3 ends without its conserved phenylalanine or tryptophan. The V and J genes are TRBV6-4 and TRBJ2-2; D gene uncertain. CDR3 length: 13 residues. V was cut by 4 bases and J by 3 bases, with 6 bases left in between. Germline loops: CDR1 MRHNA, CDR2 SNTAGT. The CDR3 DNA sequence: TGTGCCAGCAGTGCGGACGACACCGGGGAGCTGTTTCTT. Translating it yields CASSADDTGELFL.

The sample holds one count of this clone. The DNA of the CDR3 is TGTGCCAGCAGCCGCAGGGGAGAAGATGGCTACACCTTC. Protein product: CASSRRGEDGYTF. The rearrangement uses TRBV11-2 and TRBJ1-2; TRBD1 might be the D (6 bases). V lost 5 bases to trimming and J lost 6 bases, with 13 bases between them. This CDR3 region has 13 residues. Germline V gene data show CDR1 as SGHAT and CDR2 as FQNNGV.

The CDR3 nucleotides are TGTGCCAGCAGTGAACCTACAGGGAGCACGCAGTATTTT. Protein: CASSEPTGSTQYF. The chain couples TRBV25-1 to TRBJ2-3; a weak D match, TRBD1 (6 bases). V was cut by 2 bases and J by 9 bases, with 12 bases left in between. Germline assignment: CDR1 MGHDK and CDR2 SYGVNS. The CDR3 is 13 residues long.

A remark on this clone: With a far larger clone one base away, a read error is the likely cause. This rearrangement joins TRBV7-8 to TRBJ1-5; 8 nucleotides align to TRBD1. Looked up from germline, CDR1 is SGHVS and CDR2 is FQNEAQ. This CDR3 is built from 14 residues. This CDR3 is CAGSPGQGNQPQHF. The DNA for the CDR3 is TGTGCCGGCAGCCCGGGACAGGGCAATCAGCCCCAGCATTTT.

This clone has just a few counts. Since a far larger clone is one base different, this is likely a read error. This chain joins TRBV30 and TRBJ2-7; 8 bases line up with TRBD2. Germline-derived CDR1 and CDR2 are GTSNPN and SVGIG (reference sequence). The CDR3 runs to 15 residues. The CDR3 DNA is TGTGTCTGGACCCCCGGGACTAGGCCCGGTTCGGAGCAGTACTTC. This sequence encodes CVWTPGTRPGSEQYF.

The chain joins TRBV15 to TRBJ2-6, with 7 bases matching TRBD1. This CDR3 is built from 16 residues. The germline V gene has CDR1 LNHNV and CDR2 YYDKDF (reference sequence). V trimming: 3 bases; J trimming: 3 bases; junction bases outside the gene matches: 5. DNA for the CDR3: TGTGCCACCAGCAGCCGACAGGGTGGTGGGGCCAACGTCCTGACTTTC. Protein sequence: CATSSRQGGGANVLTF.

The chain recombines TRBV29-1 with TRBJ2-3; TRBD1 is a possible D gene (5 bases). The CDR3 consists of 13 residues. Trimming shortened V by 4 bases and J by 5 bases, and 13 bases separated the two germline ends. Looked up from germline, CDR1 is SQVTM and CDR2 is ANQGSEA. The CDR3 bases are TGCAGCGTTGGGCCGCTTACAGGAGATACGCAGTATTTT. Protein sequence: CSVGPLTGDTQYF.

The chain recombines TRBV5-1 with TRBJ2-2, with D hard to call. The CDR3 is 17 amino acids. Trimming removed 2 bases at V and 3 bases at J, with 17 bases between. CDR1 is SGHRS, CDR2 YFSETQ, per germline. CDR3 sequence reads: CASSFLPLQVYTGELFF. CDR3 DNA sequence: TGCGCCAGCAGCTTCCTACCCCTTCAGGTTTACACCGGGGAGCTGTTTTTT.

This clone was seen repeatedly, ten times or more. In DNA, the CDR3 is TGCGCCAGCAGCTCTGCGGGGGCGAAGGAGACCCAGTACTTC. Translation: CASSSAGAKETQYF. The rearrangement joins TRBV5-1 to TRBJ2-5; weak D call: TRBD2 (7 bases). The CDR3 loop spans 14 amino acids. Trimming removed 3 bases at V and 5 bases at J, with 14 bases between. The germline V gene has CDR1 SGHRS and CDR2 YFSETQ.

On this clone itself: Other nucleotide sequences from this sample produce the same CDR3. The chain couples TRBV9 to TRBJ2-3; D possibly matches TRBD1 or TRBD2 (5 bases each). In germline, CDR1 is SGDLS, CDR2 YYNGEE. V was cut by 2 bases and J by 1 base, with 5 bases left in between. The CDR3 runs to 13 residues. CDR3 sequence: CASSVGGTDTQYF. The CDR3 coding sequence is TGTGCCAGCAGCGTGGGGGGCACAGATACGCAGTATTTT.

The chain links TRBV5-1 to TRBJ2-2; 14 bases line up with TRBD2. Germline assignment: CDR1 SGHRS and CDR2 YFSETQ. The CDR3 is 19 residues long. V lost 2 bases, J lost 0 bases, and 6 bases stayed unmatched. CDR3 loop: CASSFLTSGRGTNTGELFF. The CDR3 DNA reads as TGCGCCAGCAGCTTCCTGACTAGCGGGAGGGGAACGAACACCGGGGAGCTGTTTTTT.

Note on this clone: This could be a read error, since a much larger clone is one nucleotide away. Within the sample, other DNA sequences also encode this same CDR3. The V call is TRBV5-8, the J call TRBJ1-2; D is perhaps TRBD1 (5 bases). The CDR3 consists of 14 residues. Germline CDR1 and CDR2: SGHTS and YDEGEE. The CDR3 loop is CASSLGDFTDGYTF. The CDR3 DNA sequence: TGTGCCAGCAGCCTTGGGGACTTTACGGATGGCTACACCTTT.

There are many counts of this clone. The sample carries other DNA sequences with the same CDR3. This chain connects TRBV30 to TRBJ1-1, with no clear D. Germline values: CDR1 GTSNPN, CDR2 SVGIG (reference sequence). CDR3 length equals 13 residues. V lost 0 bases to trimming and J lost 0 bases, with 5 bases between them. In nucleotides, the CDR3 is TGTGCCTGGAGTGTACAAGTGAACACTGAAGCTTTCTTT. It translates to CAWSVQVNTEAFF.

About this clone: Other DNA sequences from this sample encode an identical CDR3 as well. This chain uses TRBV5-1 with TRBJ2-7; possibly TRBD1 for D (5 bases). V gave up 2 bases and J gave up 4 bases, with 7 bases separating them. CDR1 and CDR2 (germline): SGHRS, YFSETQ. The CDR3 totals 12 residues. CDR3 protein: CASSFDRYEQYF. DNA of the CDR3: TGCGCCAGCAGCTTCGACAGATACGAGCAGTACTTC.

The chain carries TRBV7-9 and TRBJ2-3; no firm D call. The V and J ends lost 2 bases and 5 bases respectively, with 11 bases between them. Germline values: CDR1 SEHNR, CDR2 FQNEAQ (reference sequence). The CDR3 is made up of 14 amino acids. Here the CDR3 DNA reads TGTGCCAGCAGCTTACAAGCGTCGGTAGATACGCAGTATTTT. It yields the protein CASSLQASVDTQYF.

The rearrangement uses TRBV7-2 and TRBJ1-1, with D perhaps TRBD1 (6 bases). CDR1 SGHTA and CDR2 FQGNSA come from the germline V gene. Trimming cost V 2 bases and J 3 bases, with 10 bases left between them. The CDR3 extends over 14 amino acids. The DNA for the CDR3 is TGTGCCAGCAGCTTAAGGGGGTCGCACACTGAAGCTTTCTTT. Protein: CASSLRGSHTEAFF. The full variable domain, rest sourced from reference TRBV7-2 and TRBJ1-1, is GAGVSQSPSNKVTEKGKDVELRCDPISGHTALYWYRQSLGQGLEFLIYFQGNSAPDKSGLPSDRFSAERTGGSVSTLTIQRTQQEDSAVYLCASSLRGSHTEAFFGQGTRLTVV.

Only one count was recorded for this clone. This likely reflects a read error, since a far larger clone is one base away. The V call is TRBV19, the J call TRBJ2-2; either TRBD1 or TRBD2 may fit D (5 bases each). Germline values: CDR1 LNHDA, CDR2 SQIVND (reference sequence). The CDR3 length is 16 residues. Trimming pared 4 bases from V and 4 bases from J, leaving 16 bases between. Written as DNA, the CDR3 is TGTGCCAGTAGTACCCCGGGACGTGTCGGCACCGGGGAGCTGTTTTTT. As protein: CASSTPGRVGTGELFF.

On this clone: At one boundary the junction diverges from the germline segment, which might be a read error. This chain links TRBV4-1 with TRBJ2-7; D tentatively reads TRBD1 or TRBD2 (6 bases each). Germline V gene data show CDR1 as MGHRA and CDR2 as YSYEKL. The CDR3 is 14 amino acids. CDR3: CASSQDTGRDEQHF. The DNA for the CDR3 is TGCGCCAGCAGCCAAGACACAGGGCGGGACGAGCAGCACTTC.

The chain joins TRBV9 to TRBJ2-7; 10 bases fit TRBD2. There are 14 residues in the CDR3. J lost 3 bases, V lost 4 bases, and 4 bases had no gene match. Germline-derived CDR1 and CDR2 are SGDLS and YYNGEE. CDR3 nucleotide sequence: TGTGCCAGCAGCCCACTAGCGGGAAACTACGAGCAGTACTTC. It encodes CASSPLAGNYEQYF. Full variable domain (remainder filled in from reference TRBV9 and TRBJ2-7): DSGVTQTPKHLITATGQRVTLRCSPRSGDLSVYWYQQSLDQGLQFLIQYYNGEERAKGNILERFSAQQFPDLHSELNLSSLELGDSALYFCASSPLAGNYEQYFGPGTRLTVT.

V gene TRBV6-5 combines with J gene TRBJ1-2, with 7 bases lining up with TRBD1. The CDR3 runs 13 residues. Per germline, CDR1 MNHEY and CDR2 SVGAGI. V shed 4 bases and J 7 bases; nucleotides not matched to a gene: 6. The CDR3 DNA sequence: TGTGCCAGCAGTTTCGACAGGGAGGGTGGCTACACCTTC. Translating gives CASSFDREGGYTF.

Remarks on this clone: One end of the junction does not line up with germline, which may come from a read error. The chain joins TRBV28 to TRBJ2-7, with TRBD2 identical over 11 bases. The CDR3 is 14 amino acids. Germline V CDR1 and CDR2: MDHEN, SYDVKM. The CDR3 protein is CATSSGRASYEQYF. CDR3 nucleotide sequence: TGTGCCACCAGTAGCGGGAGGGCCTCCTACGAGCAGTACTTC.

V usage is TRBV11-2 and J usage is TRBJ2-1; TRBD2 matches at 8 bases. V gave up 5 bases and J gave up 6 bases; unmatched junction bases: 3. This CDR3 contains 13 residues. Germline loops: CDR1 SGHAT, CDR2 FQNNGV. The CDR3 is CASSRREGNEQFF. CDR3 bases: TGTGCCAGCAGCCGCCGGGAGGGCAATGAGCAGTTCTTC.

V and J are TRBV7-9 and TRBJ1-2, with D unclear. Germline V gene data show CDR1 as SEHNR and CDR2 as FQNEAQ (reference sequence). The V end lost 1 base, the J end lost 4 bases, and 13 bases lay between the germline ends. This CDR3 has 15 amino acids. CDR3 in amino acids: CASSLGEALTYGYTF. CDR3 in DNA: TGTGCCAGCAGCTTAGGAGAGGCCTTGACCTATGGCTACACCTTC.